The T cell receptor beta chain under discussion was sequenced for a study of blood T cells in healthy people across ages (dated by TCRdb to the mid-2010s). Study-wide context: In model experiments, template switching captured about one uniquely barcoded TCR beta cDNA molecule for every two T cells. The study measured age-related changes in TCR beta repertoire diversity using deep sequencing normalized with unique cDNA molecular identifiers. The donors were split into four age groups: young (average approximately 16 years), middle-aged (more than 35), aged (about 62) and long-lived (approximately 80). Donors of different ages were randomly distributed across sequencing lanes to avoid experimental bias. Two additional independent replicas of 1 million unique cDNA reads from the same blood draw were analyzed for two donors (one aged 18 to 30 and one aged 80 or older). Points the paper makes about the study in general: Because the CMV infection status of the donors was unknown, age-related changes in expanded clonotypes may potentially have been confounded. Since profiling was done on bulk unsorted PBMCs, naive and antigen-experienced compartments could not be conclusively compared. The long-lived group showed more naive CD4+ T cells, fewer expanded clones and increased TCR diversity than the aged group, suggesting age selection. Observed TCR beta diversity per million T cells fell roughly linearly with age, and a significant reduction was already apparent by age about 43. Total diversity estimates from one million sequenced T cells were considered lower bounds and underestimates. Observed TCR beta diversity correlated strongly with the percentage of naive T cells measured by flow cytometry.

Concerning this clonotype itself: Its antigen is unknown. No base quality values were provided; no much bigger clone lies one nucleotide off.

The donors were some 36 Caucasian individuals from Russia, aged roughly 6 to 100 years, who were systemically healthy. Each donor gave ten milliliters of peripheral blood, collected into EDTA-treated Vacutainer tubes. Ficoll-Paque density-gradient centrifugation was used to isolate PBMCs, with at least 6.5 million per sample. Trizol reagent was used to extract total RNA from PBMCs, with at least 6 micrograms per sample. Naive CD45RAhigh/CD27high T cell percentages were measured by flow cytometry on a PBMC aliquot from every donor. Based on the germline V gene, the CDR1 and CDR2 sequences are MNHEY and SVGAGI. The V end loses 0 bases and the J end loses 2 bases, and a stretch of 8 bases separates them. From cysteine to phenylalanine, the CDR3 is 14 amino acids long. Of all the DNA, just the CDR3 is kept, 42 bases in frame from base 1. Libraries were built with 5' RACE. The instrument was an Illumina HiSeq 2500. A second PCR of roughly 7 to 11 cycles was performed with a sample-barcoded 5' primer and a J-beta primer mix. Each TCR beta cDNA molecule received a unique molecular identifier from a template-switch 5' adaptor carrying 12 random nucleotides. At least 2.5 million CDR3-containing paired-end reads were obtained from each sample. First-strand cDNA synthesis was performed from all RNA using the Mint cDNA synthesis kit, with priming by a TRBC-specific oligonucleotide. All cDNA was treated with uracil-DNA glycosylase and then went through a first 18-cycle PCR with the universal primers M1SS and BC2_uni_R. As for the original processing: For normalization, 1 million high-quality reads, each with a distinct molecular identifier, were randomly selected from each sample. Reads with shared molecular identifiers were discarded instead of being binned into consensus sequences. CDR3 identification, clonotype clustering and error correction used MiTCR with a Q25 quality threshold and the strictest error-elimination algorithm. A nonparametric unseen species model using Euler transformation provided a lower-bound estimate of total TCR beta diversity. Starting from the raw public reads, TCRdb applied fastp trimming at Q25, assembled clones with MiXCR and retained in-frame beta chains. Each record represents a unique CDR3 protein, reported with the most common genes and DNA among its rows. The V and J calls follow TCRdb's processing rather than the paper's. The sample contains about 1.4 million distinct CDR3 sequences, approximately 60% of them found a single time. The ten largest clones capture more than 6% of the sample.

This clonotype was obtained from a man aged 18 to 30 in good health. Source material: blood. The chain is made from TRBV6-5 and TRBJ2-7; the D gene lacks a confident call. The nucleotide sequence reads TGTGCCAGCAGTTACTCGATCGGCCCCTACGAGCAGTACTTC. Translated, this is CASSYSIGPYEQYF.